Below are 11 T cell receptor beta chains sequenced from a single sample in a study of shared clonotypes between healthy human individuals. Method: immunoSEQ multiplex PCR; TCRdb's copy keeps in-frame clones and lacks some. The data show about 2.1 million clones, just under 95% seen once. CD45RO-negative, CCR7-selected cells formed the naive CD8 fraction, which excluded terminally differentiated effector memory CD45RA+ cells. The source material was naive CD8+ T cells from PBMCs. The receptors were sampled from a man between 18 and 29 years old in good health. Some clones in this sample may be carry-over from other donors' samples.

The chain recombines TRBV4-1 with TRBJ2-4, with D hard to call. The CDR3 contains 12 residues. Looked up from germline, CDR1 is MGHRA and CDR2 is YSYEKL. V was cut by 1 base and J by 7 bases, with 5 bases left in between. The CDR3 region has the DNA TGCGCCAGCAGCCAAGGTAACAACATTCAGTACTTC. This codes for CASSQGNNIQYF.

The chain has TRBV9 and TRBJ2-2; TRBD1 might be the D (5 bases). The CDR3 sequence is 16 residues long. V lost 5 bases to trimming and J lost 7 bases, with 21 bases between them. Germline CDR1 reads SGDLS; CDR2 reads YYNGEE. In nucleotides, the CDR3 is TGTGCCAGCAGTCCTCCCGGCAAGGGGCTTGACGGGGAGCTGTTTTTT. This gives the protein CASSPPGKGLDGELFF.

This rearrangement joins TRBV7-9 to TRBJ2-7; 11 bases agree with TRBD1. J gave up 6 bases and V 4 bases, and 8 bases lay outside the gene matches. CDR3 length: 15 residues. Germline-derived CDR1 and CDR2 are SEHNR and FQNEAQ (reference sequence). CDR3 DNA: TGTGCCAGCAGCTCCAGGGCGGGACAGGGGGGCGAGCAGTACTTC. It translates to CASSSRAGQGGEQYF.

This chain connects TRBV29-1 to TRBJ2-3; possible D gene TRBD1, 5 bases. The germline V gene encodes CDR1 SQVTM and CDR2 ANQGSEA. CDR3 size: 14 residues. With 1 base removed from V and 3 bases from J, the gap between germline ends came to 11 bases. The CDR3 nucleotides are TGCAGCGTTGAAGGTACAGGTCCGACAGATACGCAGTATTTT. The encoded protein is CSVEGTGPTDTQYF.

Only one count was recorded for this clone. CDR3 sequence reads: CASSRPYDRGETQYF. The DNA of the CDR3 is TGTGCCAGCAGCCGCCCCTACGACAGGGGTGAGACCCAGTACTTC. This rearrangement joins TRBV5-6 to TRBJ2-5; TRBD1 matches at 8 bases. The CDR3 is 15 residues long. The J segment lost 5 bases and the V segment lost 4 bases, leaving 10 bases of the junction unmatched. CDR1 is SGHDT and CDR2 is YYEEEE in the germline V gene.

This rearrangement joins TRBV9 to TRBJ1-3, with unresolved D. Trimming pared 0 bases from V and 2 bases from J, leaving 9 bases between. The CDR3 loop spans 15 amino acids. From germline, CDR1 is SGDLS and CDR2 YYNGEE. The CDR3 DNA is TGTGCCAGCAGCGTAGGGGGTCGCCCTGGAAACACCATATATTTT. Amino acid sequence: CASSVGGRPGNTIYF.

A remark on this clone: This same CDR3 is encoded by further DNA sequences in the sample. The chain joins TRBV9 to TRBJ2-7, with D perhaps TRBD2 (5 bases). CDR3 size: 14 residues. V was trimmed by 0 bases and J by 4 bases, leaving 11 bases between them. Germline CDR1 reads SGDLS; CDR2 reads YYNGEE. The CDR3 nucleotides are TGTGCCAGCAGCGTAGGCAGTAGCGCATACGAGCAGTACTTC. It translates to CASSVGSSAYEQYF. Looking up the rest from reference TRBV9 and TRBJ2-7 gives the full variable domain: DSGVTQTPKHLITATGQRVTLRCSPRSGDLSVYWYQQSLDQGLQFLIQYYNGEERAKGNILERFSAQQFPDLHSELNLSSLELGDSALYFCASSVGSSAYEQYFGPGTRLTVT.

CDR3 coding DNA: TGTGCCAGCAGTTTCGGGTCCGGTAGTCGCTACACCTTC. Protein: CASSFGSGSRYTF. The V gene is TRBV28, the J gene TRBJ1-2; no clear D gene. This CDR3 comprises 13 residues. The V end lost 3 bases, the J end lost 9 bases, and 14 bases lay between the germline ends. Germline-derived CDR1 and CDR2 are MDHEN and SYDVKM.

V is TRBV6-5 and J is TRBJ2-1, with a tentative D call TRBD2 (5 bases). Germline lookup yields CDR1 MNHEY and CDR2 SVGAGI. Between the trimmed V and J ends, which lost 0 bases and 1 base, there was a span of 10 bases. CDR3 length: 16 residues. Here the CDR3 DNA reads TGTGCCAGCAGTTACTCGGGAGTTTGGTCCTACAATGAGCAGTTCTTC. It encodes CASSYSGVWSYNEQFF.

The V and J genes are TRBV6-1 and TRBJ2-1, with 9 bases that match TRBD2. Germline assignment: CDR1 MNHNS and CDR2 SASEGT. The CDR3 covers 16 residues. Germline trimming cut 3 bases from V and 7 bases from J; bases unmatched to any gene: 10. CDR3 loop: CASSDYFVAGVNEQFF. The CDR3 bases are TGTGCCAGCAGTGATTACTTTGTAGCGGGAGTTAATGAGCAGTTCTTC.

The chain employs TRBV29-1 and TRBJ2-7; 12 bases match TRBD2. Germline V gene lookup returns CDR1 SQVTM and CDR2 ANQGSEA. After removal of 7 bases from V and 2 bases from J, the junction contained 6 bases not matched to a gene. The CDR3 has 14 residues. CDR3 nucleotide sequence: TGCAGCGCCCGACTAGCGGGAGTTACCTACGAGCAGTACTTC. Amino acid sequence: CSARLAGVTYEQYF.